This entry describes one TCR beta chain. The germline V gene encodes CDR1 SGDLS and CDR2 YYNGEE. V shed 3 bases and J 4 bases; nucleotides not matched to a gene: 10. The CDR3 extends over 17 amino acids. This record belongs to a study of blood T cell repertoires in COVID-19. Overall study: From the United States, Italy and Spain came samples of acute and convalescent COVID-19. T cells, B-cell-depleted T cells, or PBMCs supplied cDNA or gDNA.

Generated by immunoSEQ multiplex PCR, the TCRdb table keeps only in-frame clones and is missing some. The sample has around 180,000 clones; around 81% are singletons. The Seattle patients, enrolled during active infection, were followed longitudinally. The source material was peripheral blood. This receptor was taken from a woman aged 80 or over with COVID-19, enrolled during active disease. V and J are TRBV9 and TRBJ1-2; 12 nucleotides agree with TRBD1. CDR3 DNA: TGTGCCAGCAGCGATGGGACAGGGGGCTTCTCGGTCTATGGCTACACCTTC. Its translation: CASSDGTGGFSVYGYTF.